The clone carrying this T cell receptor beta chain was counted a single time. Its target is not known. The sample originates from a study of early T cells in non-severe SARS-CoV-2 infection. Study-level background: The chains were unpaired, and the sequenced material was bulk RNA from unsorted whole blood. Findings and limits, study-wide: Sequences matched to VDJdb favored anti-spike CD8 responses, while private and CD4 specificities were missed.

The CDR3 loop spans 15 amino acids. The ends were cut back, 7 bases at V and 8 bases at J, with 21 bases in the middle. The germline V gene has CDR1 MNHNY and CDR2 SVGAGI (reference sequence). Attachment of unique molecular identifiers to individual cDNA molecules was performed. TCRdb fed the 5' RACE reads into MiXCR, producing one record per CDR3 protein. Of about 52,000 distinct CDR3 sequences in the sample, roughly 10% were seen once. The sample comprised whole blood. The clonotype originates from an adult who was a healthcare worker with PCR-confirmed SARS-CoV-2 infection or an uninfected control (not recorded which). The V gene is TRBV6-6, the J gene TRBJ2-1; D is ambiguous. The CDR3 reads CASTPLGPDLDEQFF. Written as DNA, the CDR3 is TGTGCCAGCACCCCTCTCGGCCCCGACCTAGATGAGCAGTTCTTC.